This T cell receptor beta chain was recovered during a study of blood T cell repertoires in COVID-19. At the level of the study: The United States, Italy and Spain were the sources of the acute and convalescent COVID-19 samples.

Losses at the gene ends were 8 bases for V and 1 base for J; bases not matched to a gene: 4. The CDR3 sequence is 13 residues long. CDR1 is MNHEY, CDR2 SMNVEV, per germline (reference sequence). Method: immunoSEQ multiplex PCR; TCRdb's copy keeps in-frame clones and lacks some. The table includes approximately 82,000 clones, about four fifths detected once. Sequenced material: peripheral blood. This receptor was taken from a woman aged 55-70 years with acute or convalescent COVID-19. The chain is built from TRBV27 and TRBJ2-7; 8 nucleotides match TRBD1. DNA of the CDR3: TGTGCCAGCGCCCGGACAGGGTCCTACGAGCAGTACTTC. It translates to CASARTGSYEQYF.